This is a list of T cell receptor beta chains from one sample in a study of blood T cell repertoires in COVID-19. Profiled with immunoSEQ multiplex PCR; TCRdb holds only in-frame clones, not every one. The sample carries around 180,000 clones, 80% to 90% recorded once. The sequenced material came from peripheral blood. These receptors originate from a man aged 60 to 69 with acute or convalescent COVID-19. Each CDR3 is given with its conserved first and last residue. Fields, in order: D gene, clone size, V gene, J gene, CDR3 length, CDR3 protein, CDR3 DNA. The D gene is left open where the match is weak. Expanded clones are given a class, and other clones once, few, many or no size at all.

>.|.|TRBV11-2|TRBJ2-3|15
CASSLRDTRTDTQYF
TGTGCCAGCAGCCTTCGGGACACCCGCACAGATACGCAGTATTTT
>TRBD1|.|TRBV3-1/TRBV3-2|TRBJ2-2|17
CASSQHRGTGSGGELFF
TGTGCCAGCAGCCAACACCGAGGGACAGGGTCGGGCGGGGAGCTGTTTTTT
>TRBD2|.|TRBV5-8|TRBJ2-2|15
CASSRAVAGPGELFF
TGTGCCAGCAGCCGGGCGGTAGCGGGACCCGGGGAGCTGTTTTTT
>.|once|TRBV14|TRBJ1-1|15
CASSLMGAPNTEAFF
TGTGCCAGCAGCCTCATGGGGGCCCCGAACACTGAAGCTTTCTTT
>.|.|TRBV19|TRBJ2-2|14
CASSIQVVTGELFF
TGTGCCAGTAGTATTCAGGTCGTTACCGGGGAGCTGTTTTTT
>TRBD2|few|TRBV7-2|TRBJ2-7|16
CASSSGAGTSRSEQYF
TGTGCCAGCAGCTCTGGGGCCGGGACTAGTCGTAGCGAGCAGTACTTC
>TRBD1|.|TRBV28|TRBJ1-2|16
CASSPYWTGGIYGYTF
TGTGCCAGCAGTCCTTACTGGACAGGGGGCATCTATGGCTACACCTTC
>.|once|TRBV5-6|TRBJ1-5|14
CASSVRGFNQPQHF
TGTGCCAGCAGCGTACGCGGATTTAATCAGCCCCAGCATTTT
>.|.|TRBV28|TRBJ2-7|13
CASSQAGRYEQYF
TGTGCCAGCAGTCAAGCGGGTCGCTACGAGCAGTACTTC
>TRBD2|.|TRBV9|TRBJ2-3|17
CASSPRLAGGGTDTQYF
TGTGCCAGCAGCCCGCGACTAGCGGGAGGGGGCACAGATACGCAGTATTTT
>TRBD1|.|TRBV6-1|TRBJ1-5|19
CASSEIWTGVTGANQPQHF
TGTGCCAGCAGTGAAATCTGGACAGGGGTCACCGGCGCTAATCAGCCCCAGCATTTT
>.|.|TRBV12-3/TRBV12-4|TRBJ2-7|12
CASSPRSHEQYF
TGTGCCAGCAGTCCGAGGTCCCACGAGCAGTACTTC
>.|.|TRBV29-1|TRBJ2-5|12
CSVVPGQETQYF
TGCAGCGTTGTTCCAGGACAAGAGACCCAGTACTTC
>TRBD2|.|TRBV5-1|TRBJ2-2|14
CASSSGAGPGELFF
TGCGCCAGCAGCTCGGGAGCGGGGCCCGGGGAGCTGTTTTTT
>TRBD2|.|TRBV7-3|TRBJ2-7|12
CASSSNERDWSF
TGTGCCAGCAGCTCGAACGAGCGGGATTGGTCCTTC
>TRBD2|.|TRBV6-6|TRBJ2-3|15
CASSYGTRGTDTQYF
TGTGCCAGCAGTTACGGGACTAGAGGGACAGATACGCAGTATTTT
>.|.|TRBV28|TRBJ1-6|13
CATAGTVNSPLHF
TGTGCCACCGCTGGAACAGTTAATTCACCCCTCCACTTT
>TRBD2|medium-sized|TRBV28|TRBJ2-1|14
CASSLGASGVEQFF
TGTGCCAGCAGTTTAGGGGCTAGCGGGGTTGAGCAGTTCTTC
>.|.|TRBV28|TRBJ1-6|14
CASSLTEHNSPLHF
TGTGCCAGCAGTTTGACAGAGCATAATTCACCCCTCCACTTT
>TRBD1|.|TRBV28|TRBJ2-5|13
CASGWGQKGTQYF
TGTGCCAGCGGATGGGGACAGAAGGGGACCCAGTACTTC